This record concerns one T cell receptor (beta chain) sequence. Its antigen is still unknown. Per-base quality was not reported, and no clone a single base away is much larger than it. CDR1 and CDR2 (LGHNA, YNFKEQ) derive from the germline V gene. V is reduced by 5 bases and J by 4 bases, leaving a spacing of 8 bases between them. The cysteine opens and the phenylalanine closes a CDR3 of 12 amino acids. Just the 36-base CDR3 DNA is kept, in frame starting at base 1. Each donor gave one peripheral blood draw, averaging approximately 120 mL, which was collected into heparinised tubes. A BD FACSAria II was used to sort naive, central memory, regulatory and stem cell-like memory CD4+ T cells with a panel that included CD45RO, CCR7, CD25, CD127, CD95 and CD27. Every sorted population had a purity above 95%. PBMCs were isolated immediately by Lymphoprep density gradient centrifugation and stained directly without culture. So that batch effects would be minimized, each experiment stained and sorted samples in pairs, pairing one healthy donor with one patient.

The sample is drawn from a study of beta chain features in type 1 diabetes (dated by TCRdb to 2016 to 2018). Notes on the research overall: Mean age, gender distribution, total cell number and subset yield were not different between patients and healthy donors. A total of 90 million to 140 million sorted cells were examined across all samples, and RNA yield correlated strongly with the number of cells per subset. Naive and central memory subsets were obtained from all 30 or so donors, but regulatory and stem cell-like memory subsets were isolated from only 8 patients and 8 healthy donors. In the study, TCRB repertoires of sorted circulating CD4+ T cell subsets from recently diagnosed type 1 diabetes patients were compared with those of matched healthy donors. What the authors observed across the whole study: A moderate but significant shortening of TCRB CDR3 length was observed in type 1 diabetes patients in all four CD4+ subsets. Shorter templates might be favored by PCR, yet because patient and control samples were amplified and corrected together, any such skew would affect both groups equally. Because small numbers of individuals were included in the HLA sub-analyses, any influence of HLA type on TCRB rearrangement was left unresolved. At VDJ recombination sites, patients with type 1 diabetes made fewer insertions and deleted more nucleotides, a pattern implying thymic rearrangement abnormalities. Naive, central memory and regulatory TCRB repertoires appeared more similar among patients than among healthy donors. Sequencing cDNA rather than genomic DNA could over-represent highly expressing activated cells, although activation and CD3 levels did not differ between groups.

The entire isolated RNA was reverse transcribed using the High Capacity cDNA Reverse Transcription Kit, and thus expressed TCRB transcripts were sequenced. Deep immunoSEQ sequencing was applied to naive, central memory and regulatory T cell samples, giving an average of about 3.57 million total reads per sample. After sorted cells were lysed in RLT buffer, RNA was extracted with DNase-treated RNeasy Micro or Mini kits, with the choice depending on cell number. To prevent cross-contamination, each cell subset was processed individually, whereas patient and healthy donor samples were processed jointly. The immunoSEQ multiplex PCR was used to amplify TCRB sequences from cDNA, yielding 87-bp fragments that span the CDR3 region. Sequencing of the amplicons was performed on the Illumina HiSeq platform. In the authors' own workflow: Synthetic template baselines were used to correct PCR bias computationally, reads within Hamming distance 2 were collapsed together, and singletons that could not be merged were discarded. Reads were aligned against IMGT to assign V, D and J genes, CDR3 length and insertions or deletions at six rearrangement sites. Within each subset, clonotype counts were normalized to sorted cell number, and only after that were true diversity and Gini coefficients computed with the tcR R package. The overlap coefficient, calculated on TCRB nucleotide sequences, was used to measure repertoire sharing. The immuneACCESS repertoire file appears here via TCRdb, limited to in-frame rearrangements. These files lack a portion of the clones; in checked studies, under half of the deficit traces to unresolved V genes, and the cause of the others is not known. The DNA gave D and trimming, while V, J and clone size come from that table. This sample lists 41,000 or so clones; approximately 61% were detected once. The ten largest clones represent approximately 1.7% of the sample.

Sequencing used Tregs from blood. The cell subset or site label of this sample denotes: regulatory CD4+ T cells. The chain was built from TRBV4-2 and TRBJ1-2, with a tentative D gene TRBD1 over 6 matching bases. This clonotype was sampled from a man aged 25-45 years with type 1 diabetes. Some clones in this sample may be carry-over from other donors' samples. Read as DNA, the sequence is TGTGCCAGCAGCAAGGACAGCTATGGCTACACCTTC. The encoded protein is CASSKDSYGYTF.